The 9 T cell receptor beta chains given below trace back to one sample, sequenced in a study of blood T cell repertoires in COVID-19 (dated by TCRdb to about 2020). The library relied on the immunoSEQ multiplex PCR assay. TCRdb holds this immuneACCESS table with in-frame rearrangements only. Some clones are missing; in checked studies, unresolved V genes explain under half, and the rest has no known cause. The sample table lists 190,000 or so clones, roughly four fifths of them with a count of one. The top ten clonotypes cover approximately 7.6% of the sample. Material for sequencing was PBMCs or T cells enriched from blood (not recorded which). All receptors come from a man in his forties or fifties who had recovered from COVID-19.

This clone turned up a few times. The chain has TRBV19 and TRBJ1-2, with TRBD1 identical over 7 bases. The J segment lost 5 bases and the V segment lost 6 bases, leaving 3 bases of the junction unmatched. Per germline, CDR1 LNHDA and CDR2 SQIVND (reference sequence). CDR3 length equals 12 residues. The CDR3 spells CASRLQGYGYTF. The CDR3 region has the DNA TGTGCCAGTAGGTTACAGGGGTATGGCTACACCTTC.

The chain links TRBV5-1 to TRBJ2-7, with 9 nucleotides matching TRBD1. This CDR3 has 17 amino acids. Trimming removed 0 bases from V and 1 base from J; junction bases left unmatched: 8. CDR1 is SGHRS and CDR2 is YFSETQ in the germline V gene. The CDR3 here is CASSLEVTGQGSYEQYF. CDR3 sequence (DNA): TGCGCCAGCAGCTTGGAGGTGACGGGACAGGGTTCCTACGAGCAGTACTTC.

The chain combines TRBV27 with TRBJ1-1; 12 bases map to TRBD1. V gave up 8 bases and J gave up 10 bases; unmatched junction bases: 17. Germline assignment: CDR1 MNHEY and CDR2 SMNVEV (reference sequence). The CDR3 loop spans 16 amino acids. CDR3 DNA: TGTGCCAGCGCTCTCGGGACAGGGGGCGCAGGACGTAGAGCTTTCTTT. Its translation: CASALGTGGAGRRAFF.

The chain links TRBV5-5 to TRBJ2-1; 8 bases are a match to TRBD1. The CDR3 totals 18 residues. The germline gives CDR1 SGHKS, CDR2 YYEKEE (reference sequence). V lost 4 bases to trimming and J lost 0 bases; unmatched junction nucleotides: 12. CDR3 protein: CASSADLTGANSYNEQFF. The CDR3 nucleotides read TGTGCCAGCAGCGCAGACTTGACAGGGGCCAACTCCTACAATGAGCAGTTCTTC.

The chain carries TRBV28 and TRBJ2-1; 8 bases are shared with TRBD2. The CDR3 is made up of 19 amino acids. Germline CDR1 and CDR2: MDHEN and SYDVKM. J gave up 4 bases and V 5 bases, and 19 bases lay outside the gene matches. In nucleotides, the CDR3 is TGTGCCAGCAGTACCTTGTCGAGGGTTAAGCGGGGGAGATACAATGAGCAGTTCTTC. Translating gives CASSTLSRVKRGRYNEQFF.

The chain carries TRBV5-1 and TRBJ2-1; D is unclear. The V and J ends lost 0 bases and 0 bases respectively, with 10 bases between them. Germline V gene data show CDR1 as SGHRS and CDR2 as YFSETQ. This CDR3 contains 16 residues. CDR3: CASSLGAPSSYNEQFF. The CDR3, as DNA: TGCGCCAGCAGCTTGGGTGCTCCGAGCTCCTACAATGAGCAGTTCTTC.

This chain joins TRBV7-3 and TRBJ1-3; D not certain. V dropped 1 base and J dropped 3 bases, with 4 bases sitting between them. CDR1 SGHTA and CDR2 FQGTGA come from the germline V gene. This CDR3 spans 13 amino acids. DNA of the CDR3: TGTGCCAGCAGCTTAAGTCATGGAAACACCATATATTTT. This translates into CASSLSHGNTIYF.

The rearrangement joins TRBV28 to TRBJ1-2; no clear D gene. V lost 5 bases, J lost 4 bases, and 17 bases lay in between. The CDR3 contains 15 residues. Germline assignment: CDR1 MDHEN and CDR2 SYDVKM. The CDR3 sequence is CASSITRTAIYGYTF. For the CDR3, the DNA is TGTGCCAGCAGTATCACTCGAACCGCGATCTATGGCTACACCTTC.

This sequence joins TRBV29-1 and TRBJ1-1; D is perhaps TRBD1 (5 bases). CDR3 length equals 13 residues. CDR1 SQVTM and CDR2 ANQGSEA come from the germline V gene. V lost 4 bases and J 5 bases, leaving 14 bases between the germline ends. CDR3 DNA sequence: TGCAGCGTTGCTAAGACAGTGGGAACTGAAGCTTTCTTT. It specifies CSVAKTVGTEAFF.